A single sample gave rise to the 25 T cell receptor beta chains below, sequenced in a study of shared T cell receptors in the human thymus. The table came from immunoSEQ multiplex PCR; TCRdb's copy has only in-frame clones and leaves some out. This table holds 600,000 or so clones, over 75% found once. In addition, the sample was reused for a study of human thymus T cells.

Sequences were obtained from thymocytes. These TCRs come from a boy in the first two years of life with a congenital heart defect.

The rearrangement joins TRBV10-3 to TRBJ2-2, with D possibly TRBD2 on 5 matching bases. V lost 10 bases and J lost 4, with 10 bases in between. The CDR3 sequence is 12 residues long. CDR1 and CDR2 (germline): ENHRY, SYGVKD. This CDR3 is CATDEGTGELFF. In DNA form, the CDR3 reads TGTGCCACTGACGAGGGCACCGGGGAGCTGTTTTTT.

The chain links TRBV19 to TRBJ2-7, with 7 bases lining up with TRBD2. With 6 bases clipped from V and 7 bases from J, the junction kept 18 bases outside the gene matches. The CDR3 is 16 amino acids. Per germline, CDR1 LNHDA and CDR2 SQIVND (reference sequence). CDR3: CASSPGSSKRESEQYF. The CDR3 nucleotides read TGTGCCAGTAGCCCCGGATCAAGTAAGCGGGAATCTGAGCAGTACTTC.

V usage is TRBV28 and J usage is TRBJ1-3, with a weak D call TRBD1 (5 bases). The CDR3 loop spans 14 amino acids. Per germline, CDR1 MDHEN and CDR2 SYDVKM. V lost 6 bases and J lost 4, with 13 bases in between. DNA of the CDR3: TGTGCCAGCAGGCAGGGTTTCTCGGGAAACACCATATATTTT. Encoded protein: CASRQGFSGNTIYF.

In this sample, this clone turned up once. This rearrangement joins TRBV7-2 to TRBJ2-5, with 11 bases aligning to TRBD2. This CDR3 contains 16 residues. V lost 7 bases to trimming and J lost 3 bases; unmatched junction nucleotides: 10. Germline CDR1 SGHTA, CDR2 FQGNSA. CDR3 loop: CASTLNLAGGKETQYF. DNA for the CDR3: TGTGCCAGCACCCTAAACTTAGCGGGAGGGAAAGAGACCCAGTACTTC.

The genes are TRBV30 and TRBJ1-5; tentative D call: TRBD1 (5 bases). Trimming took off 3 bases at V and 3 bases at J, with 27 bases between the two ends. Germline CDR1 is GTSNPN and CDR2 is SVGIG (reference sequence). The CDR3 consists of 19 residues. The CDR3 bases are TGTGCCTGGAGCGAATGGGGGGGAATGCAGGCGAAGTACAATCAGCCCCAGCATTTT. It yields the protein CAWSEWGGMQAKYNQPQHF.

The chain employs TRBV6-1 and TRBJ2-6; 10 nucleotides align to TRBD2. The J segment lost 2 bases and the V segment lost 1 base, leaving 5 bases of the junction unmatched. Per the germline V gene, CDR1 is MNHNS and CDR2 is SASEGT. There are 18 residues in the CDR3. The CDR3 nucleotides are TGTGCCAGCAGTGAAGAAAAGCTAGCGGGAGCTGGGGCCAACGTCCTGACTTTC. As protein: CASSEEKLAGAGANVLTF.

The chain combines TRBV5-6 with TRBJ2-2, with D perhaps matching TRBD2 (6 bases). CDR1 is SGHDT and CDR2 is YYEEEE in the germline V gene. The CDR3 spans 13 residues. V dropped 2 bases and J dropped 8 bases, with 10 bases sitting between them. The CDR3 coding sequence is TGTGCCAGCAGCTTCGTGGGGGGAGGGGAGCTGTTTTTT. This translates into CASSFVGGGELFF.

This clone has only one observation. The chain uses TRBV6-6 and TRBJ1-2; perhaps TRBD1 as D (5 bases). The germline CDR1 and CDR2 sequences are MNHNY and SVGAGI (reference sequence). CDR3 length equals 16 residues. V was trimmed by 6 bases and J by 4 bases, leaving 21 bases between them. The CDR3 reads CASSYRDSSASYGYTF. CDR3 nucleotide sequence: TGTGCCAGCAGCTACCGCGACAGTTCTGCGTCCTATGGCTACACCTTC.

CDR3 nucleotides: TGCGCCAGCAGCTTGACTTCCACAGGGACAACTGGGAGCACTGAAGCTTTCTTT. This encodes CASSLTSTGTTGSTEAFF. The rearrangement uses TRBV5-1 and TRBJ1-1; a possible D gene is TRBD1 (6 bases). V lost 1 base and J lost 4, with 23 bases in between. The CDR3 spans 18 residues. Germline V lookup: CDR1 SGHRS, CDR2 YFSETQ.

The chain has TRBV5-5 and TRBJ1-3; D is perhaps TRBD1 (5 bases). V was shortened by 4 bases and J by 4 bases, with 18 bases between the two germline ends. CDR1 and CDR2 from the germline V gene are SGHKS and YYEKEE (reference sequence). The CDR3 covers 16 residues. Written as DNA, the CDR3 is TGTGCCAGCAGCGCTGGACAAGCCCAAGGAGGAAACACCATATATTTT. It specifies CASSAGQAQGGNTIYF.

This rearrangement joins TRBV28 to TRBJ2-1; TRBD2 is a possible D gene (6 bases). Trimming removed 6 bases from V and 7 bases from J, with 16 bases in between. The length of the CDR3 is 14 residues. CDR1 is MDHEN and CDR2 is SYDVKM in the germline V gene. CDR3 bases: TGTGCCAGCAGCCCCGACGCGGCGGGGAATGAGCAGTTCTTC. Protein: CASSPDAAGNEQFF.

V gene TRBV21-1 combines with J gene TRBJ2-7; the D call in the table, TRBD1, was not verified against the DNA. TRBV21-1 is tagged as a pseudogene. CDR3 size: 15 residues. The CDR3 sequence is CASSKRGTAFYEQYF. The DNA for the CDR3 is TGTGCCAGCAGCAAACGAGGGACAGCCTTCTACGAGCAGTACTTC.

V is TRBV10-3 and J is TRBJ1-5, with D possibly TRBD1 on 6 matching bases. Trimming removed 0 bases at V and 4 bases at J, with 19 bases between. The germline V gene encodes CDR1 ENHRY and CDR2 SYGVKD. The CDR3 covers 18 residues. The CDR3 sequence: CAISESKGVDRRNQPQHF. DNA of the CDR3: TGTGCCATCAGTGAGTCAAAGGGGGTAGATCGACGGAATCAGCCCCAGCATTTT.

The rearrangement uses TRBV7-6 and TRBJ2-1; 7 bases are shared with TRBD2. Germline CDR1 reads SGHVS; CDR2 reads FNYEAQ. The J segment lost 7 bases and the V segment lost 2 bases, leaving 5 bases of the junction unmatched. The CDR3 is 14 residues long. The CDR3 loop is CASSLTGGENEQFF. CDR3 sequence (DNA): TGTGCCAGCAGCTTAACGGGAGGCGAGAATGAGCAGTTCTTC. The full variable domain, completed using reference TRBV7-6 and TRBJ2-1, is GAGVSQSPRYKVTKRGQDVALRCDPISGHVSLYWYRQALGQGPEFLTYFNYEAQQDKSGLPNDRFSAERPEGSISTLTIQRTEQRDSAMYRCASSLTGGENEQFFGPGTRLTVL.

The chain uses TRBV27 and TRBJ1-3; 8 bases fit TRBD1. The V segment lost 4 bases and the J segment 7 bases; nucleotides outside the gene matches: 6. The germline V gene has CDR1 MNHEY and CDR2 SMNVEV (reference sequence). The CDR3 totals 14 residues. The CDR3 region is CASSSTGTGNTIYF. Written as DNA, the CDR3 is TGTGCCAGCAGTTCAACCGGGACAGGTAACACCATATATTTT.

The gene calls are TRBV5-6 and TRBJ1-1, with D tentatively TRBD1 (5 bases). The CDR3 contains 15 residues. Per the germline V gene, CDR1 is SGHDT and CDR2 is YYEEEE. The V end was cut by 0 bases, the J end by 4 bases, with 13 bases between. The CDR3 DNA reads TGTGCCAGCAGCTTGGGTGTGTGGGGCATCACTGAAGCTTTCTTT. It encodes CASSLGVWGITEAFF.

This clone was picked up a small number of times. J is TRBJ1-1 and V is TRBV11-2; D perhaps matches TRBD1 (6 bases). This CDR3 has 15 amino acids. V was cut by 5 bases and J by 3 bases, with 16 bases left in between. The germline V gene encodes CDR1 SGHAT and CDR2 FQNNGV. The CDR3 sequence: CASSPKTGRDTEAFF. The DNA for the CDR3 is TGTGCCAGCAGCCCTAAGACAGGTAGGGACACTGAAGCTTTCTTT.

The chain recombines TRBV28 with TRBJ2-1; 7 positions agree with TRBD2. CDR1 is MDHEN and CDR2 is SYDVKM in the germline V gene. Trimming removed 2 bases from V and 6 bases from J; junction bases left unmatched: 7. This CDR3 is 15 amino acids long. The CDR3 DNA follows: TGTGCCAGCAGTTTAGGCGGGAGAACCCCCAATGAGCAGTTCTTC. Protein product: CASSLGGRTPNEQFF.

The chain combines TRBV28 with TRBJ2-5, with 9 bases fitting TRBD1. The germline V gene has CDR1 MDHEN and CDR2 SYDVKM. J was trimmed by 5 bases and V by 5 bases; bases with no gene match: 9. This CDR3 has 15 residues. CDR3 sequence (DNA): TGTGCCAGCAGTGACATACAGGGGGCGGAGGAGACCCAGTACTTC. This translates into CASSDIQGAEETQYF. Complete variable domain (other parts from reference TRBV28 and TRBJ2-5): DVKVTQSSRYLVKRTGEKVFLECVQDMDHENMFWYRQDPGLGLRLIYFSYDVKMKEKGDIPEGYSVSREKKERFSLILESASTNQTSMYLCASSDIQGAEETQYFGPGTRLLVL.

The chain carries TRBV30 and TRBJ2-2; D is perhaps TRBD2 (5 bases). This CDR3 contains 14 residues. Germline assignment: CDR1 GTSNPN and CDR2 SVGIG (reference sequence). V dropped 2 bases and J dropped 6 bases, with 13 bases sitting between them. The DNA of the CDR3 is TGTGCCTGGAGTCCCCGGGAACCCCCCGGGGAGCTGTTTTTT. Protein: CAWSPREPPGELFF.

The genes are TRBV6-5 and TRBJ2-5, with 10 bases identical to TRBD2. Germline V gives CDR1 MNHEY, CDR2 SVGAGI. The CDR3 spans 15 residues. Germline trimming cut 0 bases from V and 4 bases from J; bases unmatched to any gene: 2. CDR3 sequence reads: CASSYSAGGLETQYF. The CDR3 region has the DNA TGTGCCAGCAGTTACTCAGCGGGAGGGCTAGAGACCCAGTACTTC.

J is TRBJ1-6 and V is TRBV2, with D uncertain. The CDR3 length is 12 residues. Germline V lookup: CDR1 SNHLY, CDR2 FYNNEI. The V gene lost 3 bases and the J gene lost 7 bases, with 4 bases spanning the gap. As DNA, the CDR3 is TGTGCCAGCAGTGACAGGAATTCACCCCTCCACTTT. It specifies CASSDRNSPLHF. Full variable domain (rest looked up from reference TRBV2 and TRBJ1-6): EPEVTQTPSHQVTQMGQEVILRCVPISNHLYFYWYRQILGQKVEFLVSFYNNEISEKSEIFDDQFSVERPDGSNFTLKIRSTKLEDSAMYFCASSDRNSPLHFGNGTRLTVT.

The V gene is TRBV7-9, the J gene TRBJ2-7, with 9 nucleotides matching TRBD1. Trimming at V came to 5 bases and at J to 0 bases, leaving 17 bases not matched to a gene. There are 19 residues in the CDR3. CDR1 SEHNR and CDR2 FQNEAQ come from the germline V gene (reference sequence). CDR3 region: CASSQMTGGSGVRSYEQYF. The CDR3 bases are TGTGCCAGCAGCCAGATGACAGGGGGAAGTGGTGTTCGCTCCTACGAGCAGTACTTC.

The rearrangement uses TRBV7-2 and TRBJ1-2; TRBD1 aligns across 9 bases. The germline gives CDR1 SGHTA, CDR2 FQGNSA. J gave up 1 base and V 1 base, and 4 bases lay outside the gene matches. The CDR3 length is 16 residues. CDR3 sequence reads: CASSLGDREGNYGYTF. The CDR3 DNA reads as TGTGCCAGCAGCTTAGGGGACAGGGAGGGTAACTATGGCTACACCTTC. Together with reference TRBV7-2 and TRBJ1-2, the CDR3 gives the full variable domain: GAGVSQSPSNKVTEKGKDVELRCDPISGHTALYWYRQSLGQGLEFLIYFQGNSAPDKSGLPSDRFSAERTGGSVSTLTIQRTQQEDSAVYLCASSLGDREGNYGYTFGSGTRLTVV.

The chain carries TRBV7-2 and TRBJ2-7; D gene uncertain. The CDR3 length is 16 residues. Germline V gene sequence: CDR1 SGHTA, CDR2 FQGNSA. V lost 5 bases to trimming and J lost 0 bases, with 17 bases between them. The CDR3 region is CASSTLSDISSYEQYF. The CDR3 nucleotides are TGTGCCAGCAGCACCTTATCCGACATAAGCTCCTACGAGCAGTACTTC.